Each of the 18 T cell receptor beta chains below was sequenced from the same sample in a study of radiotherapy plus CTLA-4 blockade in lung cancer. The method was immunoSEQ multiplex PCR; TCRdb's version includes in-frame clones alone and lacks a portion of them. The sample has under 65,000 clones; just under 85% are singletons. The material sequenced was peripheral blood, taken from a patient treated with radiotherapy plus ipilimumab. These receptor sequences come from a human donor with non-small cell lung cancer whose response to radiotherapy plus ipilimumab could not be evaluated.

This clone was counted between two and nine times. The chain recombines TRBV19 with TRBJ1-4; D ambiguous. V was cut by 3 bases and J by 0 bases, with 8 bases left in between. The CDR3 extends over 15 amino acids. The V gene's germline CDR1 is LNHDA and CDR2 SQIVND (reference sequence). For the CDR3, the DNA is TGTGCCAGTAGTATTAACACAGCAACTAATGAAAAACTGTTTTTT. Translated: CASSINTATNEKLFF.

The J gene is TRBJ2-3, the V gene TRBV5-1; tentatively, D is TRBD2 (6 bases). The V end lost 1 base, the J end lost 4 bases, and 28 bases lay between the germline ends. Germline CDR1 reads SGHRS; CDR2 reads YFSETQ. The CDR3 loop spans 20 amino acids. The CDR3 sequence is CASSLRGGLEGLRVADTQYF. CDR3 nucleotides: TGCGCCAGCAGCTTGCGCGGAGGTTTAGAGGGACTCCGAGTCGCAGATACGCAGTATTTT.

This clone has only one observation. V gene TRBV7-2 combines with J gene TRBJ2-1; D gene unclear. V lost 5 bases and J 10 bases, leaving 12 bases between the germline ends. Germline values: CDR1 SGHTA, CDR2 FQGNSA. This CDR3 has 12 residues. CDR3 loop: CASSPIWAEQFF. DNA for the CDR3: TGTGCCAGCAGCCCGATATGGGCGGAGCAGTTCTTC.

Only a few counts were recorded for this clone. The CDR3 spells CASSGGSGRAYTQYF. The CDR3, as DNA: TGTGCCAGCAGTGGGGGGAGCGGGAGAGCATATACGCAGTATTTT. The chain has TRBV28 and TRBJ2-3; 8 bases map to TRBD2. V was pared by 5 bases and J by 7 bases, with 11 bases of the junction left unmatched. CDR1 is MDHEN and CDR2 is SYDVKM in the germline V gene. This CDR3 is 15 amino acids long.

The genes are TRBV25-1 and TRBJ2-4, with no clear D. The CDR3 length is 16 residues. The germline V gene has CDR1 MGHDK and CDR2 SYGVNS. Trimming cost V 8 bases and J 0 bases, with 17 bases left between them. CDR3 DNA sequence: TGTGCCAGCCACATGCCCCTTTCAGGAGCCAAAAACATTCAGTACTTC. Translated, it gives CASHMPLSGAKNIQYF.

This rearrangement joins TRBV7-7 to TRBJ2-5, with TRBD2 matching over 11 bases. Germline V gene data show CDR1 as SSHAT and CDR2 as FNYEAQ (reference sequence). The V segment lost 5 bases and the J segment 1 base; nucleotides outside the gene matches: 3. This CDR3 spans 15 amino acids. The CDR3 sequence is CASSPLAGAQETQYF. In DNA, the CDR3 is TGTGCCAGCAGCCCACTAGCGGGGGCCCAAGAGACCCAGTACTTC.

This clone was found once. V gene TRBV5-1 combines with J gene TRBJ2-7; possibly TRBD1 for D (6 bases). CDR1 is SGHRS and CDR2 is YFSETQ in the germline V gene. V lost 0 bases, J lost 3 bases, and 13 bases lay in between. The CDR3 is made up of 15 amino acids. CDR3 in amino acids: CASSLEQGPIYEQYF. CDR3 bases: TGCGCCAGCAGCTTGGAACAGGGTCCAATCTACGAGCAGTACTTC. Full variable domain (outside the CDR3, taken from reference TRBV5-1 and TRBJ2-7): KAGVTQTPRYLIKTRGQQVTLSCSPISGHRSVSWYQQTPGQGLQFLFEYFSETQRNKGNFPGRFSGRQFSNSRSEMNVSTLELGDSALYLCASSLEQGPIYEQYFGPGTRLTVT.

J is TRBJ2-2 and V is TRBV18; 9 bases are shared with TRBD1. This CDR3 contains 17 residues. After removal of 2 bases from V and 3 bases from J, the junction contained 7 bases not matched to a gene. CDR1 and CDR2 (germline): KGHSH, LQKENI. CDR3 sequence: CASSPTGTGKDTGELFF. In DNA form, the CDR3 reads TGTGCCAGCTCACCAACGGGGACAGGGAAGGACACCGGGGAGCTGTTTTTT.

The V gene is TRBV4-1, the J gene TRBJ2-1; tentative D call: TRBD2 (6 bases). Germline V gene lookup returns CDR1 MGHRA and CDR2 YSYEKL. V dropped 0 bases and J dropped 4 bases, with 13 bases sitting between them. The CDR3 covers 16 residues. In DNA form, the CDR3 reads TGCGCCAGCAGCCAAGAAGTAGCGGAGCTTTACAATGAGCAGTTCTTC. Translation: CASSQEVAELYNEQFF.

V gene TRBV10-3 combines with J gene TRBJ1-5; maybe TRBD1 (6 bases). The V gene's germline CDR1 is ENHRY and CDR2 SYGVKD. Trimming cost V 7 bases and J 5 bases, with 12 bases left between them. This CDR3 has 13 amino acids. The CDR3 reads CAITRQADQPQHF. In DNA, the CDR3 is TGTGCCATCACCCGACAGGCCGATCAGCCCCAGCATTTT.

V usage is TRBV6-5 and J usage is TRBJ1-1; 7 positions match TRBD1. The V gene's germline CDR1 is MNHEY and CDR2 SVGAGI. CDR3 size: 15 residues. Unmatched junction bases numbered 5, after V lost 4 bases and J lost 0 bases. This chain's CDR3 is CASSFSTGMNTEAFF. The CDR3 DNA follows: TGTGCCAGCAGTTTCTCGACAGGGATGAACACTGAAGCTTTCTTT.

This sequence joins TRBV28 and TRBJ1-3; TRBD1 might be the D (5 bases). CDR1 is MDHEN, CDR2 SYDVKM, per germline. The CDR3 has 17 residues. V was cut by 1 base and J by 2 bases, with 15 bases left in between. The CDR3 here is CASSLLILGGAGNTIYF. In DNA form, the CDR3 reads TGTGCCAGCAGTTTATTAATCTTGGGGGGGGCTGGAAACACCATATATTTT.

The chain recombines TRBV4-3 with TRBJ1-1; TRBD1 is a possible D gene (5 bases). This CDR3 is 14 amino acids long. Germline assignment: CDR1 LGHNA and CDR2 YSLEER. V gave up 3 bases and J gave up 3 bases, with 11 bases separating them. CDR3 sequence: CASSQWGEDTEAFF. CDR3 DNA sequence: TGCGCCAGCAGCCAGTGGGGGGAGGACACTGAAGCTTTCTTT.

This clone is a singleton in its sample. The chain carries TRBV7-2 and TRBJ2-7; 16 positions match TRBD2. The CDR3 runs to 17 residues. CDR1 and CDR2 from the germline V gene are SGHTA and FQGNSA. J lost 7 bases, V lost 2 bases, and 8 bases had no gene match. The CDR3 spells CASSLFGTSGRAVEQYF. As DNA, the CDR3 is TGTGCCAGCAGCTTATTCGGGACTAGCGGGAGGGCCGTTGAGCAGTACTTC.

The chain combines TRBV9 with TRBJ1-5, with 7 bases that match TRBD1. This CDR3 region has 15 residues. The J segment lost 1 base and the V segment lost 6 bases, leaving 7 bases of the junction unmatched. CDR1 and CDR2 from the germline V gene are SGDLS and YYNGEE. DNA of the CDR3: TGTGCCAGCAAGACGGGACAGAAAAGCAATCAGCCCCAGCATTTT. Its protein is CASKTGQKSNQPQHF.

This clone was found a few times. The genes are TRBV4-1 and TRBJ2-7, with 7 nucleotides matching TRBD1. The CDR3 loop spans 16 amino acids. Trimming took 4 bases from V and 0 from J; bases not matched to a gene: 9. Germline V CDR1 and CDR2: MGHRA, YSYEKL. CDR3 loop: CASSRGPGQSSYEQYF. The CDR3 DNA follows: TGCGCCAGCAGCCGGGGCCCGGGACAGAGCTCCTACGAGCAGTACTTC.

This clone was recorded only once. The genes are TRBV7-2 and TRBJ2-2; tentative D call: TRBD2 (6 bases). Germline assignment: CDR1 SGHTA and CDR2 FQGNSA. The CDR3 totals 15 residues. The germline V and J ends were trimmed by 3 bases and 7 bases, with 15 bases remaining between them. In DNA, the CDR3 is TGTGCCAGCAGCTTTGGGCGGGACCGAGACGGGGAGCTGTTTTTT. This codes for CASSFGRDRDGELFF.

This clone occurred a few times. The chain recombines TRBV6-5 with TRBJ2-7; 10 bases map to TRBD2. The trim removed 8 bases at V and 4 bases at J, leaving 5 bases unmatched. The V gene's germline CDR1 is MNHEY and CDR2 SVGAGI. The CDR3 runs to 13 residues. The CDR3, as DNA: TGTGCCAGCCAAGCGGGAGGGCCGTACGAGCAGTACTTC. The encoded protein is CASQAGGPYEQYF.